One sample yielded the 26 T cell receptor beta chains listed below, sequenced in a study of blood T cells in healthy people across ages. PCR was performed a second time for roughly 7 to 12 cycles using a sample-barcoded 5' primer and a J-beta primer mix. Each CDR3 protein gets one entry after TCRdb re-called the 5' RACE reads with MiXCR. In the table there are about 680,000 distinct CDR3 sequences, 45% to 50% of which are singletons. The sequenced sample was blood. The receptors here all came from a woman aged 55 to 70 in good health.

This chain joins TRBV9 and TRBJ1-4; D is perhaps TRBD1 (5 bases). CDR3 length equals 13 residues. Trimming stripped 0 bases from V and 7 bases from J, with 7 bases between. Germline V gene lookup returns CDR1 SGDLS and CDR2 YYNGEE. CDR3 sequence (DNA): TGTGCCAGCAGCGTAGGGAGGGGTGAAAAACTGTTTTTT. It translates to CASSVGRGEKLFF.

The J gene is TRBJ1-4, the V gene TRBV28, with no clear D. CDR3 size: 14 residues. V was shortened by 3 bases and J by 7 bases, with 12 bases between the two germline ends. Germline loops: CDR1 MDHEN, CDR2 SYDVKM. In DNA form, the CDR3 reads TGTGCCAGCAGTTTTGACGGGGTGATTGAAAAACTGTTTTTT. It translates to CASSFDGVIEKLFF.

This clonotype was found a few times. The V call is TRBV7-9, the J call TRBJ2-5; TRBD2 matches at 13 bases. The CDR3 extends over 16 amino acids. Germline CDR1 reads SEHNR; CDR2 reads FQNEAQ (reference sequence). The V gene end was trimmed by 6 bases and the J gene end by 4 bases; junction bases not matched to a gene: 8. CDR3 sequence: CASSPGLAGESETQYF. The CDR3 DNA is TGTGCCAGCAGTCCTGGACTAGCGGGAGAGTCAGAGACCCAGTACTTC.

Turning to this clonotype: An end of the junction differs from the germline gene, which may be a read error. This rearrangement joins TRBV4-3 to TRBJ2-1, with 8 bases fitting TRBD2. The CDR3 is 16 residues long. In germline, CDR1 is LGHNA, CDR2 YSLEER. The chain's CDR3 is CASNQGFSGTNNEQFF. In DNA, the CDR3 is TGCGCCAGCAACCAAGGGTTTAGCGGGACCAACAATGAGCAGTTCTTC.

This clonotype is a singleton in its sample. Since a much larger clone is just one base distant, this may be a read error. V and J are TRBV7-2 and TRBJ2-7; 12 bases match TRBD2. J lost 7 bases, V lost 5 bases, and 9 bases had no gene match. Germline V gives CDR1 SGHTA, CDR2 FQGNSA. The CDR3 is made up of 15 amino acids. The CDR3 DNA reads as TGTGCCAGCAGCCGCGGACTAGCGGGAAGCAATGAGCAGTACTTC. It specifies CASSRGLAGSNEQYF.

This rearrangement joins TRBV10-3 to TRBJ2-5; 9 bases map to TRBD1. The length of the CDR3 is 13 residues. V gave up 6 bases and J gave up 4 bases; unmatched junction bases: 3. Germline assignment: CDR1 ENHRY and CDR2 SYGVKD. The CDR3 is CAIRGTGSETQYF. The CDR3 DNA follows: TGTGCCATCAGGGGGACAGGGTCAGAGACCCAGTACTTC.

The chain combines TRBV20-1 with TRBJ2-2; D remains ambiguous. The CDR3 is 14 residues long. Trimming cost V 0 bases and J 6 bases, with 11 bases left between them. The germline gives CDR1 DFQATT, CDR2 SNEGSKA (reference sequence). The CDR3 loop is CSARDPGEAGELFF. CDR3 nucleotide sequence: TGCAGTGCTAGAGATCCCGGAGAGGCCGGGGAGCTGTTTTTT.

The chain recombines TRBV6-2 or TRBV6-3 with TRBJ2-7; D perhaps matches TRBD2 (5 bases). There are 14 residues in the CDR3. With 6 bases removed from V and 3 bases from J, the gap between germline ends came to 15 bases. The germline V gene has CDR1 MNHEY and CDR2 SVGEGT. The CDR3 nucleotides are TGTGCCAGCAGGCCACTAGGATCGGGCTACGAGCAGTACTTC. Protein sequence: CASRPLGSGYEQYF.

The chain couples TRBV25-1 to TRBJ2-7, with 8 bases lining up with TRBD1. Germline trimming cut 6 bases from V and 4 bases from J; bases unmatched to any gene: 8. The CDR3 sequence is 14 residues long. Germline CDR1 MGHDK, CDR2 SYGVNS. CDR3 sequence reads: CASRSSGGGYEQYF. The CDR3 nucleotides are TGTGCCAGCAGATCCTCAGGGGGCGGGTACGAGCAGTACTTC.

V and J are TRBV29-1 and TRBJ2-3, with D tentatively TRBD1 (6 bases). The V end lost 4 bases, the J end lost 2 bases, and 16 bases lay between the germline ends. The CDR3 is 15 amino acids. In germline, CDR1 is SQVTM, CDR2 ANQGSEA. The DNA for the CDR3 is TGCAGCGTTGTCGGACAGCTGTTGGACACAGATACGCAGTATTTT. Amino acid sequence: CSVVGQLLDTDTQYF.

This clonotype was observed a single time. This chain uses TRBV4-3 with TRBJ2-6; D is possibly TRBD2 (6 bases). The germline V gene encodes CDR1 LGHNA and CDR2 YSLEER. This CDR3 comprises 19 residues. With 0 bases removed from V and 2 bases from J, the gap between germline ends came to 17 bases. CDR3 residues: CASSQDYSVGGTGANVLTF. The CDR3 DNA follows: TGCGCCAGCAGCCAAGATTACTCGGTTGGGGGGACTGGGGCCAACGTCCTGACTTTC.

The chain couples TRBV20-1 to TRBJ2-1, with TRBD2 matching 8 bases. This CDR3 is built from 16 residues. The V segment lost 1 base and the J segment 2 bases; nucleotides outside the gene matches: 7. Germline assignment: CDR1 DFQATT and CDR2 SNEGSKA (reference sequence). In DNA form, the CDR3 reads TGCAGTGCTAGAGGTCCCGGGAGGGCCACCTACAATGAGCAGTTCTTC. Translating gives CSARGPGRATYNEQFF.

This clonotype has a handful of counts. The chain has TRBV27 and TRBJ2-7, with D hard to call. From germline, CDR1 is MNHEY and CDR2 SMNVEV (reference sequence). The V end lost 0 bases, the J end lost 2 bases, and 11 bases lay between the germline ends. This CDR3 is built from 15 residues. CDR3 DNA: TGTGCCAGCAGTTTATCAGGACCGCTCCCCTACGAGCAGTACTTC. It yields the protein CASSLSGPLPYEQYF.

CDR3 sequence reads: CASSPEGRDTDTQYF. CDR3 sequence (DNA): TGTGCCAGCAGCCCCGAGGGGCGGGACACAGATACGCAGTATTTT. The chain uses TRBV7-2 and TRBJ2-3, with D perhaps TRBD2 (6 bases). CDR3 size: 15 residues. CDR1 and CDR2 from the germline V gene are SGHTA and FQGNSA. Trimming removed 5 bases from V and 2 bases from J, with 14 bases in between.

This clonotype was counted only a few times. The rearrangement uses TRBV4-3 and TRBJ2-1, with 13 bases identical to TRBD2. The J segment lost 1 base and the V segment lost 1 base, leaving 4 bases of the junction unmatched. CDR3 length equals 18 residues. Germline loops: CDR1 LGHNA, CDR2 YSLEER. CDR3: CASSQGTSGSWSYNEQFF. The CDR3 region has the DNA TGCGCCAGCAGCCAAGGGACTAGCGGGAGCTGGTCCTACAATGAGCAGTTCTTC.

V and J are TRBV5-1 and TRBJ2-4; D remains ambiguous. Per the germline V gene, CDR1 is SGHRS and CDR2 is YFSETQ. The ends were cut back, 0 bases at V and 1 base at J, with 5 bases in the middle. This CDR3 region has 14 residues. CDR3 coding DNA: TGCGCCAGCAGCTTGGCCGCCGCCAAAAACATTCAGTACTTC. As protein: CASSLAAAKNIQYF.

V usage is TRBV7-2 and J usage is TRBJ2-7; D might be TRBD2 (6 bases). This CDR3 has 15 amino acids. Germline-derived CDR1 and CDR2 are SGHTA and FQGNSA. V lost 5 bases and J 3 bases, leaving 17 bases between the germline ends. CDR3 sequence (DNA): TGTGCCAGCAGCACCACTAGCAGTGGGATCTACGAGCAGTACTTC. Residues: CASSTTSSGIYEQYF.

The chain employs TRBV10-3 and TRBJ1-2, with D unresolved. Germline V gives CDR1 ENHRY, CDR2 SYGVKD. This CDR3 is built from 14 residues. Between the trimmed V and J ends, which lost 3 bases and 5 bases, there was a span of 13 bases. The CDR3 protein is CAISEQPQYYGYTF. Here the CDR3 DNA reads TGTGCCATCAGTGAACAGCCTCAATATTATGGCTACACCTTC.

The V and J genes are TRBV3-1 and TRBJ1-2; D remains ambiguous. From germline, CDR1 is LGHDT and CDR2 YNNKEL (reference sequence). V was pared by 4 bases and J by 4 bases, with 10 bases between. The CDR3 is made up of 13 amino acids. CDR3 in DNA: TGTGCCAGCAGCCTGGAGTCTTCCTATGGCTACACCTTC. Encoded protein: CASSLESSYGYTF. Full variable domain (outside the CDR3, taken from reference TRBV3-1 and TRBJ1-2): DTAVSQTPKYLVTQMGNDKSIKCEQNLGHDTMYWYKQDSKKFLKIMFSYNNKELIINETVPNRFSPKSPDKAHLNLHINSLELGDSAVYFCASSLESSYGYTFGSGTRLTVV.

The J gene is TRBJ2-3, the V gene TRBV12-5; possibly TRBD1 for D (5 bases). The CDR3 has 12 amino acids. V lost 5 bases to trimming and J lost 5 bases, with 8 bases between them. Germline CDR1 reads LGHNT; CDR2 reads FRNRAP. The CDR3 nucleotides read TGTGCTAGTGGTCTAGGGGTAGATACGCAGTATTTT. Translated, it gives CASGLGVDTQYF.

Only a few counts were recorded for this clonotype. J is TRBJ1-2 and V is TRBV7-2; 7 bases map to TRBD1. This CDR3 region has 15 residues. Germline assignment: CDR1 SGHTA and CDR2 FQGNSA. V lost 3 bases, J lost 5 bases, and 9 bases stayed unmatched. The chain's CDR3 is CASSFMTGTEYGYTF. The CDR3, as DNA: TGTGCCAGCAGCTTCATGACAGGGACTGAGTATGGCTACACCTTC.

V is TRBV5-8 and J is TRBJ2-7, with 8 bases that match TRBD2. The CDR3 runs 16 residues. In germline, CDR1 is SGHTS, CDR2 YDEGEE. V lost 2 bases to trimming and J lost 4 bases; unmatched junction nucleotides: 11. CDR3 in amino acids: CASSFGGSSGWYEQYF. In nucleotides, the CDR3 is TGTGCCAGCAGCTTCGGTGGGTCTAGCGGGTGGTACGAGCAGTACTTC.

The CDR3 DNA follows: TGTGCCAGCAGCCAACAGGGGACCACTGAAGCTTTCTTT. Translation: CASSQQGTTEAFF. The gene calls are TRBV14 and TRBJ1-1, with D possibly being TRBD1 (6 bases). The CDR3 contains 13 residues. CDR1 and CDR2 (germline): SGHDN, FVKESK. V gave up 2 bases and J gave up 4 bases, with 8 bases separating them. Full variable domain (outside the CDR3, taken from reference TRBV14 and TRBJ1-1): EAGVTQFPSHSVIEKGQTVTLRCDPISGHDNLYWYRRVMGKEIKFLLHFVKESKQDESGMPNNRFLAERTGGTYSTLKVQPAELEDSGVYFCASSQQGTTEAFFGQGTRLTVV.

The chain uses TRBV20-1 and TRBJ2-1; D perhaps matches TRBD1 (5 bases). V was trimmed by 1 base and J by 8 bases, leaving 12 bases between them. The germline V gene has CDR1 DFQATT and CDR2 SNEGSKA (reference sequence). CDR3 size: 13 residues. The CDR3 spells CSARGAGIDEQFF. CDR3 coding DNA: TGCAGTGCTAGAGGGGCAGGGATTGATGAGCAGTTCTTC.

The V call is TRBV2, the J call TRBJ2-5; D not certain. The germline CDR1 and CDR2 sequences are SNHLY and FYNNEI. With 4 bases removed from V and 11 bases from J, the gap between germline ends came to 14 bases. This CDR3 has 12 amino acids. The CDR3 spells CASSGMVAEQYF. CDR3 nucleotides: TGTGCCAGCAGTGGAATGGTTGCTGAGCAGTACTTC.

The chain combines TRBV20-1 with TRBJ2-5; D is unresolved. The CDR3 contains 12 residues. The V end lost 3 bases, the J end lost 4 bases, and 9 bases lay between the germline ends. Germline CDR1 reads DFQATT; CDR2 reads SNEGSKA (reference sequence). CDR3 in DNA: TGCAGTGCTAGTCTCGGTCCAGAGACCCAGTACTTC. It encodes CSASLGPETQYF.